This paragraph reports one T cell receptor (beta chain). Germline V gene data show CDR1 as GTSNPN and CDR2 as SVGIG (reference sequence). The CDR3 runs to 13 residues. V lost 4 bases to trimming and J lost 3 bases, with 12 bases between them. This entry belongs to a study of blood T cell repertoires in COVID-19. Study background: The study drew acute and convalescent COVID-19 samples from the United States, Italy and Spain.

In the original workflow: Reference gene primer amplification in the assay estimated nucleated cell counts. Using immunoSEQ multiplex PCR, the repertoire was profiled, and TCRdb retains in-frame clones only, with some absent. V and J calls and clone size follow that table, whereas D and trimming were derived from the DNA. Among around 400,000 clones, more than 75% were seen once, and the ten largest hold under 3%. Patients from Seattle were sampled longitudinally, starting during active infection. The TCR was taken from an older woman with COVID-19, enrolled during active disease. The chain couples TRBV30 to TRBJ1-2, with no clear D. Material: peripheral blood. CDR3 nucleotide sequence: TGTGCCTGGACCCTCGGGTCCTACTATGGCTACACCTTC. It is translated as CAWTLGSYYGYTF. Looking up the rest from reference TRBV30 and TRBJ1-2 gives the full variable domain: SQTIHQWPATLVQPVGSPLSLECTVEGTSNPNLYWYRQAAGRGLQLLFYSVGIGQISSEVPQNLSASRPQDRQFILSSKKLLLSDSGFYLCAWTLGSYYGYTFGSGTRLTVV.